A single sample gave rise to the 3 T cell receptor beta chains below, sequenced in a study of monozygotic twins with inflammatory bowel disease. TCRdb re-called the 5' RACE reads and gives one entry per CDR3 protein, without DNA. This sample contains some 83,000 distinct CDR3 sequences. Source material: blood. These receptors were collected from a human donor with ulcerative colitis or Crohn's disease, or a healthy co-twin of an affected twin (not recorded which).

The chain employs TRBV12-3 or TRBV12-4 and TRBJ1-5; TCRdb indicates TRBD1, and absent DNA this call remains unverified. The CDR3 has 13 amino acids. CDR3 residues: CASRTRSNQPQHF.

The V gene is TRBV7-9, the J gene TRBJ1-1; TCRdb indicates TRBD1, and absent DNA this call remains unverified. Germline CDR1 reads SEHNR; CDR2 reads FQNEAQ (reference sequence). CDR3 size: 14 residues. The CDR3 sequence: CASSLQQGNTEAFF.

The chain links TRBV20-1 to TRBJ2-5; TCRdb selects TRBD2, and the lack of DNA leaves this call unchecked. CDR1 DFQATT and CDR2 SNEGSKA come from the germline V gene (reference sequence). This CDR3 comprises 15 residues. This chain's CDR3 is CSGNLLAGGKETQYF.